Following are 19 T cell receptor beta chains from one sample sequenced in a study of human T cells and chemical hapten exposure. One entry per CDR3 protein, called by TCRdb with MiXCR from the RACE reads. This repertoire shows about 120,000 distinct CDR3 sequences, 13% found once; its top ten account for around 2.8%. The time point here: pre-sensitization, week 0. Indicated treatment: therapeutic diphenylcyclopropenone sensitization with weekly scalp DPC. The sequencing here drew on whole blood, taken in connection with sensitization to the hapten diphenylcyclopropenone (DPC). Receptors were obtained from a woman between 18 and 30 years old with alopecia areata. Some clones in this sample may be carry-over from other donors' samples.

The chain couples TRBV5-1 to TRBJ1-1; 10 positions match TRBD1. The germline gives CDR1 SGHRS, CDR2 YFSETQ. CDR3 length: 15 residues. V dropped 3 bases and J dropped 3; count of bases not matched to a gene: 5. CDR3 protein: CASSSRQGAYTEAFF. The CDR3 DNA follows: TGCGCCAGCAGCTCAAGACAGGGGGCCTACACTGAAGCTTTCTTT.

This clonotype was counted ten times or more. V and J are TRBV11-1 and TRBJ2-7; a weak D match, TRBD2 (6 bases). The V end was cut by 6 bases, the J end by 2 bases, with 20 bases between. Per the germline V gene, CDR1 is SGHAT and CDR2 is FQDESV (reference sequence). The CDR3 is 16 residues long. CDR3 protein: CASRVSERTGAYEQYF. CDR3 DNA: TGTGCCAGCAGAGTAAGCGAAAGGACGGGAGCCTACGAGCAGTACTTC.

The chain carries TRBV5-8 and TRBJ1-5; D is ambiguous. The CDR3 loop spans 16 amino acids. Germline CDR1 reads SGHTS; CDR2 reads YDEGEE. The V end lost 4 bases, the J end lost 1 base, and 15 bases lay between the germline ends. CDR3 residues: CASSIRAPGSNQPQHF. The CDR3 nucleotides read TGTGCCAGCAGCATCCGGGCCCCGGGGAGCAATCAGCCCCAGCATTTT.

This clonotype was observed at least ten times. The V and J genes are TRBV27 and TRBJ2-1; TRBD2 might be the D (6 bases). The CDR3 loop spans 13 amino acids. The V end was cut by 6 bases, the J end by 8 bases, with 14 bases between. Germline CDR1 reads MNHEY; CDR2 reads SMNVEV (reference sequence). The chain's CDR3 is CASSFVGGYEQFF. CDR3 bases: TGTGCCAGCAGCTTTGTGGGGGGATATGAGCAGTTCTTC.

CDR3 sequence (DNA): TGTGCCAGCAGCTACAAGGGGTACGAGCAGTACTTC. This sequence encodes CASSYKGYEQYF. V gene TRBV7-2 combines with J gene TRBJ2-7; D may be TRBD1 (5 bases). V was shortened by 4 bases and J by 4 bases, with 8 bases between the two germline ends. The CDR3 totals 12 residues. Germline CDR1 and CDR2: SGHTA and FQGNSA.

This clonotype was counted many times. V is TRBV7-2 and J is TRBJ2-5; D unclear. The CDR3 runs 11 residues. Germline CDR1 is SGHTA and CDR2 is FQGNSA. Deletions cut 5 bases from V and 4 bases from J, with 5 bases between. The CDR3 region has the DNA TGTGCCAGCAGCCCTCGAGAGACCCAGTACTTC. Translated: CASSPRETQYF.

The chain recombines TRBV4-3 with TRBJ1-1, with D possibly matching TRBD1 (5 bases). Germline CDR1 LGHNA, CDR2 YSLEER. The V gene lost 4 bases and the J gene lost 11 bases, with 14 bases spanning the gap. The CDR3 runs 12 residues. CDR3 nucleotides: TGCGCCAGCAGCCCCGACGGAGGGGTCGCTTTCTTT. It encodes CASSPDGGVAFF.

This clonotype showed up just a few times. The CDR3 DNA reads TGTGCCAGCAGCTCTGGAGCGCCTTACTCCTACGAGCAGTACTTC. Its translation: CASSSGAPYSYEQYF. V usage is TRBV7-2 and J usage is TRBJ2-7, with no clear D. Deletions cut 4 bases from V and 0 bases from J, with 13 bases between. The CDR3 length is 15 residues. CDR1 and CDR2 from the germline V gene are SGHTA and FQGNSA.

V usage is TRBV5-4 and J usage is TRBJ2-5; D possibly matches TRBD1 or TRBD2 (5 bases each). Trimming stripped 4 bases from V and 2 bases from J, with 9 bases between. The germline gives CDR1 SGHNT, CDR2 YYREEE (reference sequence). This CDR3 spans 13 amino acids. The CDR3 nucleotides are TGTGCCAGCAGCGGCTGGGGGCAAGAGACCCAGTACTTC. Protein product: CASSGWGQETQYF.

This clonotype turned up a few times. This sequence joins TRBV18 and TRBJ1-2; D unresolved. The CDR3 runs to 14 residues. Germline CDR1 is KGHSH and CDR2 is LQKENI. Trimming cost V 3 bases and J 6 bases, with 14 bases left between them. The chain's CDR3 is CASSPTLTEDGYTF. CDR3 DNA: TGTGCCAGCTCACCGACGTTAACAGAAGATGGCTACACCTTC.

The chain recombines TRBV5-4 with TRBJ2-3, with a tentative D call TRBD2 (5 bases). Looked up from germline, CDR1 is SGHNT and CDR2 is YYREEE (reference sequence). There are 17 residues in the CDR3. The V end lost 3 bases, the J end lost 3 bases, and 20 bases lay between the germline ends. CDR3 nucleotide sequence: TGTGCCAGCAGCTGGGTTGGAACTAGTTTCAGAACAGATACGCAGTATTTT. Translating gives CASSWVGTSFRTDTQYF.

The rearrangement links TRBV6-1 to TRBJ2-2, with D possibly being TRBD1 (6 bases). In germline, CDR1 is MNHNS, CDR2 SASEGT. The CDR3 totals 17 residues. The ends were cut back, 2 bases at V and 5 bases at J, with 18 bases in the middle. Written as DNA, the CDR3 is TGTGCCAGCAGTGAAAAAAAAGCCAGAGGGGGAACCGGGGAGCTGTTTTTT. Amino acid sequence: CASSEKKARGGTGELFF.

This clonotype was picked up many times. V is TRBV6-6 and J is TRBJ1-5; D is unresolved. This CDR3 has 14 residues. V shed 7 bases and J shed 5 bases, with 15 bases lying between them. Germline V gene data show CDR1 as MNHNY and CDR2 as SVGAGI (reference sequence). CDR3 in DNA: TGTGCCAGCATCCGCTTTTTTGGCGATCAGCCCCAGCATTTT. Translating it yields CASIRFFGDQPQHF.

This clonotype was observed at least ten times. The V and J genes are TRBV29-1 and TRBJ1-5; TRBD1 agrees at 8 bases. The trim removed 7 bases at V and 5 bases at J, leaving 7 bases unmatched. The germline gives CDR1 SQVTM, CDR2 ANQGSEA. There are 13 residues in the CDR3. CDR3 residues: CSAAGGEDQPQHF. Here the CDR3 DNA reads TGCAGCGCCGCAGGGGGCGAAGATCAGCCCCAGCATTTT.

This clonotype was found a few times. CDR3 amino acids: CASSSKGKADTQYF. In nucleotides, the CDR3 is TGTGCCAGCAGTTCTAAGGGGAAGGCAGATACGCAGTATTTT. V and J are TRBV6-5 and TRBJ2-3; possible D gene TRBD1, 5 bases. Germline V gene lookup returns CDR1 MNHEY and CDR2 SVGAGI. Trimming cost V 4 bases and J 4 bases, with 12 bases left between them. The CDR3 runs 14 residues.

The V gene is TRBV6-5, the J gene TRBJ2-1, with 12 bases that match TRBD2. V dropped 2 bases and J dropped 7; count of bases not matched to a gene: 3. CDR3 length equals 15 residues. Germline V gene data show CDR1 as MNHEY and CDR2 as SVGAGI. The CDR3 nucleotides are TGTGCCAGCAGTTACATGACTAGCGGGGGTAATGAGCAGTTCTTC. Protein product: CASSYMTSGGNEQFF.

A few counts support this clonotype. The rearrangement uses TRBV6-5 and TRBJ1-3; D is perhaps TRBD1 (6 bases). Trimming removed 6 bases from V and 0 bases from J, with 12 bases in between. The germline gives CDR1 MNHEY, CDR2 SVGAGI. The CDR3 sequence is 15 residues long. The DNA for the CDR3 is TGTGCCAGCAGCCGAGGGGGGGACTCTGGAAACACCATATATTTT. Its translation: CASSRGGDSGNTIYF.

The chain carries TRBV10-3 and TRBJ1-2; TRBD1 is a possible D gene (5 bases). CDR1 and CDR2 (germline): ENHRY, SYGVKD. Trimming removed 6 bases at V and 9 bases at J, with 14 bases between. CDR3 size: 12 residues. Here the CDR3 reads CAISGTARSYTF. The CDR3 nucleotides read TGTGCCATCAGCGGGACGGCGAGGAGCTACACCTTC.

This clonotype was seen a few times. The rearrangement joins TRBV7-8 to TRBJ2-5; 11 bases agree with TRBD1. The CDR3 has 15 residues. Per the germline V gene, CDR1 is SGHVS and CDR2 is FQNEAQ. V shed 4 bases and J 5 bases; nucleotides not matched to a gene: 6. The CDR3, as DNA: TGTGCCAGCAGCTCCGACCGGGACAGGGGGGAGACCCAGTACTTC. Residues: CASSSDRDRGETQYF.